The present T cell receptor beta chain was sequenced within a study of cytomegalovirus exposure and HLA in healthy donors. The V gene's germline CDR1 is SEHNR and CDR2 FQNEAQ (reference sequence). This CDR3 is 14 amino acids long. After removal of 5 bases from V and 4 bases from J, the junction contained 6 bases not matched to a gene. Using immunoSEQ multiplex PCR, the repertoire was profiled, and TCRdb retains in-frame clones only, with some absent. The data contain around 98,000 clones, approximately 90% of them singletons. Regarding the study as a whole: Rarity held for most TCR sequences, but there were some public TCRs that occurred in many donors. One later analysis, an examination of the roughly 130 validation repertoires, found that first-cohort TCR clusters tended to co-occur in them.

With regard to this clone: The antigen is unknown.

Sequenced sample: PBMCs. This clonotype was sampled from a woman aged 25-40 years in good health and CMV-seronegative. The chain recombines TRBV7-9 with TRBJ2-3; 7 bases line up with TRBD1. CDR3 coding DNA: TGTGCCAGCAGCCACGACAGGGCCCCAGATACGCAGTATTTT. Translation: CASSHDRAPDTQYF.